This T cell receptor (beta chain) came from a study of T cells in Graves' hyperthyroidism and ophthalmopathy. About the study: Any treatment followed the collection of peripheral blood at initial diagnosis.

The study defined stable Graves' hyperthyroidism as no ophthalmopathy progression within 18 months. Per germline, CDR1 SNHLY and CDR2 FYNNEI. The CDR3 is 13 residues long. Trimming removed 10 bases at V and 0 bases at J, with 13 bases between. This clonotype was seen many times. What it binds is not known. Amplification of TCR beta CDR3 regions used RNA as the template. First-round RT-PCR of the TCR CDR3 relied on the HTBI primer set. TCRdb recomputed calls from the multiplex PCR reads with MiXCR, one row per CDR3 protein. The sample includes a few hundred thousand distinct CDR3 sequences, roughly 15% of them seen just once. General study results and limits: The majority of expanded thyroid clonotypes above 0.001 also appeared in blood.

This clonotype was obtained from a woman between 18 and 30 years old with Graves' hyperthyroidism. The material sequenced was blood. The rearrangement uses TRBV2 and TRBJ2-7; D may be TRBD1 (6 bases). CDR3 DNA sequence: TGTGCCAACGCCCGGGACACCTCCTACGAGCAGTACTTC. This sequence encodes CANARDTSYEQYF.